Each of the 28 T cell receptor beta chains below was sequenced from the same sample in a study of beta chain features in type 1 diabetes. Reverse transcribing all isolated RNA meant expressed TCRB transcripts were sequenced. Generated by immunoSEQ multiplex PCR, the TCRdb table keeps only in-frame clones and is missing some. Counted here are 330,000 or so clones, roughly 12% occurring once; the ten biggest clones make up around 0.0099%. These receptors have no known antigen. General study points: Patients with Type 1 diabetes showed moderately but significantly shorter TCRB CDR3s in all four CD4+ subsets.

The source material was naive CD4+ T cells from blood. These receptors all stem from a woman aged 18-29 years with type 1 diabetes.

About this clone: In the same sample, other DNA sequences code for this CDR3. CDR3 sequence reads: CASSLDNSGANVLTF. The DNA for the CDR3 is TGTGCCAGCAGCTTAGACAACTCTGGGGCCAACGTCCTGACTTTC. The chain has TRBV5-4 and TRBJ2-6; D unresolved. Trimming pared 2 bases from V and 0 bases from J, leaving 6 bases between. This CDR3 is 15 amino acids long. Germline CDR1 is SGHNT and CDR2 is YYREEE (reference sequence).

The V call is TRBV7-2, the J call TRBJ2-2; no clear D gene. The V and J ends lost 4 bases and 4 bases respectively, with 13 bases between them. The CDR3 length is 15 residues. Germline V gene sequence: CDR1 SGHTA, CDR2 FQGNSA. In DNA form, the CDR3 reads TGTGCCAGCAGCTCAAAAGCCAGACTCACCGGGGAGCTGTTTTTT. This codes for CASSSKARLTGELFF. Variable domain in full (rest from reference TRBV7-2 and TRBJ2-2): GAGVSQSPSNKVTEKGKDVELRCDPISGHTALYWYRQSLGQGLEFLIYFQGNSAPDKSGLPSDRFSAERTGGSVSTLTIQRTQQEDSAVYLCASSSKARLTGELFFGEGSRLTVL.

The chain uses TRBV15 and TRBJ2-7, with D maybe TRBD2 (6 bases). V dropped 2 bases and J dropped 0 bases, with 23 bases sitting between them. This CDR3 has 19 residues. Germline V gives CDR1 LNHNV, CDR2 YYDKDF (reference sequence). The CDR3 loop is CATSRRKLALTPSSYEQYF. The CDR3 coding sequence is TGTGCCACCAGCAGACGGAAACTAGCTCTTACTCCGAGCTCCTACGAGCAGTACTTC.

The chain combines TRBV2 with TRBJ2-7; no definite D call. Germline CDR1 reads SNHLY; CDR2 reads FYNNEI. V was clipped by 5 bases and J by 4 bases, with 6 bases between them. This CDR3 comprises 11 residues. The CDR3 nucleotides read TGTGCCAGCAGTTTCATTTACGAGCAGTACTTC. Its translation is CASSFIYEQYF.

The rearrangement links TRBV29-1 to TRBJ2-5; D is uncertain. Germline V CDR1 and CDR2: SQVTM, ANQGSEA. The CDR3 length is 14 residues. The ends were cut back, 1 base at V and 5 bases at J, with 14 bases in the middle. Written as DNA, the CDR3 is TGCAGCGTTGAAGCCAGACTCAGAAGGGAGACCCAGTACTTC. Amino acids: CSVEARLRRETQYF.

This clone was picked up a small number of times. The V gene is TRBV6-6, the J gene TRBJ2-7, with 9 bases that match TRBD2. V lost 8 bases and J lost 2; bases outside the gene matches: 7. From germline, CDR1 is MNHNY and CDR2 SVGAGI (reference sequence). The CDR3 length is 14 residues. The CDR3 sequence is CASYAGGRPYEQYF. CDR3 coding DNA: TGTGCCAGCTACGCGGGGGGGCGGCCCTACGAGCAGTACTTC.

The rearrangement uses TRBV5-1 and TRBJ2-5; 8 bases match TRBD1. Germline V gives CDR1 SGHRS, CDR2 YFSETQ. The CDR3 is 15 amino acids. V was pared by 4 bases and J by 5 bases, with 10 bases of the junction left unmatched. In DNA, the CDR3 is TGCGCCAGCAGCCCAAGACAGGGGTCAGGGGAGACCCAGTACTTC. This translates into CASSPRQGSGETQYF.

This chain connects TRBV29-1 to TRBJ1-5; possible D gene TRBD1, 6 bases. V lost 4 bases, J lost 4 bases, and 11 bases lay in between. This CDR3 has 13 amino acids. Germline V gene lookup returns CDR1 SQVTM and CDR2 ANQGSEA. The CDR3 reads CSVGTVANQPQHF. CDR3 nucleotide sequence: TGCAGCGTTGGGACAGTTGCTAATCAGCCCCAGCATTTT. Complete variable domain (other parts from reference TRBV29-1 and TRBJ1-5): SAVISQKPSRDICQRGTSLTIQCQVDSQVTMMFWYRQQPGQSLTLIATANQGSEATYESGFVIDKFPISRPNLTFSTLTVSNMSPEDSSIYLCSVGTVANQPQHFGDGTRLSIL.

The chain's CDR3 is CASSQEGQGRTNTGELFF. As DNA, the CDR3 is TGCGCCAGCAGCCAGGAAGGACAGGGGCGCACGAACACCGGGGAGCTGTTTTTT. This chain uses TRBV4-1 with TRBJ2-2, with 9 bases fitting TRBD1. After removal of 3 bases from V and 0 bases from J, the junction contained 8 bases not matched to a gene. The CDR3 is 18 residues long. The germline V gene has CDR1 MGHRA and CDR2 YSYEKL.

This clone occurred a few times. This chain uses TRBV29-1 with TRBJ2-4, with TRBD2 identical over 8 bases. Germline CDR1 and CDR2: SQVTM and ANQGSEA. The CDR3 has 15 amino acids. J was trimmed by 1 base and V by 3 bases; bases with no gene match: 5. For the CDR3, the DNA is TGCAGCGTTGATTCGGGACTAGGGGCCAAAAACATTCAGTACTTC. Protein sequence: CSVDSGLGAKNIQYF.

The rearrangement joins TRBV11-2 to TRBJ2-1; 15 bases match TRBD2. CDR3 length: 14 amino acids. Trimming removed 8 bases from V and 10 bases from J; junction bases left unmatched: 6. Germline V gene data show CDR1 as SGHAT and CDR2 as FQNNGV. In DNA form, the CDR3 reads TGTGCCAGCTGGGGACTAGCGGGAGGAGTAGAGCAGTTCTTC. It codes for CASWGLAGGVEQFF.

The rearrangement uses TRBV9 and TRBJ2-7; unclear D gene. Per the germline V gene, CDR1 is SGDLS and CDR2 is YYNGEE. V lost 3 bases and J 3 bases, leaving 4 bases between the germline ends. The CDR3 spans 11 residues. In DNA, the CDR3 is TGTGCCAGCAGCGCCATCTACGAGCAGTACTTC. Protein: CASSAIYEQYF.

The genes are TRBV6-6 and TRBJ1-4, with D perhaps matching TRBD1 (5 bases). This CDR3 has 14 amino acids. The germline V gene encodes CDR1 MNHNY and CDR2 SVGAGI (reference sequence). With 3 bases removed from V and 2 bases from J, the gap between germline ends came to 7 bases. The CDR3 region has the DNA TGTGCCAGCAGTTATGGGGGGACTAATGAAAAACTGTTTTTT. Translated, it gives CASSYGGTNEKLFF.

This clone was counted between two and nine times. The identical CDR3 is also encoded by other nucleotide sequences in the sample. The rearrangement links TRBV5-1 to TRBJ2-5; 7 positions agree with TRBD2. This CDR3 has 14 amino acids. Trimming removed 6 bases from V and 2 bases from J; junction bases left unmatched: 7. Germline V gives CDR1 SGHRS, CDR2 YFSETQ. The CDR3 sequence: CASKGGRPQETQYF. CDR3 in DNA: TGCGCCAGCAAGGGCGGGAGACCTCAAGAGACCCAGTACTTC. Full variable domain (outside the CDR3, taken from reference TRBV5-1 and TRBJ2-5): KAGVTQTPRYLIKTRGQQVTLSCSPISGHRSVSWYQQTPGQGLQFLFEYFSETQRNKGNFPGRFSGRQFSNSRSEMNVSTLELGDSALYLCASKGGRPQETQYFGPGTRLLVL.

The CDR3, as DNA: TGTGCCAGCAGCGTTGAGCGGAACTCCTACAATGAGCAGTTCTTC. This encodes CASSVERNSYNEQFF. The rearrangement links TRBV9 to TRBJ2-1; D might be TRBD2 (5 bases). Germline V gives CDR1 SGDLS, CDR2 YYNGEE. The CDR3 is made up of 15 amino acids. The V gene lost 2 bases and the J gene lost 0 bases, with 9 bases spanning the gap.

The chain employs TRBV28 and TRBJ2-1, with 9 nucleotides matching TRBD2. The ends lost 6 bases at V and 0 bases at J; junction bases unmatched: 3. The CDR3 runs 15 residues. Per the germline V gene, CDR1 is MDHEN and CDR2 is SYDVKM. CDR3 loop: CASRRSGSSYNEQFF. CDR3 sequence (DNA): TGTGCCAGCAGGCGTAGCGGGAGCTCCTACAATGAGCAGTTCTTC.

The rearrangement uses TRBV6-5 and TRBJ1-6; D is undetermined. V was trimmed by 5 bases and J by 15 bases, leaving 11 bases between them. The germline gives CDR1 MNHEY, CDR2 SVGAGI. The CDR3 spans 11 residues. The DNA for the CDR3 is TGTGCCAGCAGTCTAGGGAGTCTCCTCCACTTT. The encoded protein is CASSLGSLLHF.

This chain links TRBV30 with TRBJ1-2, with D unclear. V lost 0 bases to trimming and J lost 0 bases, with 11 bases between them. Germline CDR1 is GTSNPN and CDR2 is SVGIG (reference sequence). This CDR3 comprises 15 residues. CDR3 DNA sequence: TGTGCCTGGAGTGTAAGGAGTATTACTAACTATGGCTACACCTTC. Protein: CAWSVRSITNYGYTF.

The chain uses TRBV2 and TRBJ1-5; D gene unclear. V gave up 6 bases and J gave up 4 bases, with 16 bases separating them. This CDR3 has 15 amino acids. The germline V gene encodes CDR1 SNHLY and CDR2 FYNNEI. The DNA for the CDR3 is TGTGCCAGCAGCCCCACGGACGGGATAAATCAGCCCCAGCATTTT. As protein: CASSPTDGINQPQHF.

This clone was recorded a few times. The CDR3 region is CASSPGLAPVAEQFF. CDR3 sequence (DNA): TGTGCCAGCAGCCCGGGACTAGCCCCTGTGGCTGAGCAGTTCTTC. The chain has TRBV7-9 and TRBJ2-1, with 9 bases that match TRBD2. V shed 5 bases and J 9 bases; nucleotides not matched to a gene: 11. Germline lookup yields CDR1 SEHNR and CDR2 FQNEAQ (reference sequence). The CDR3 is made up of 15 amino acids.

V usage is TRBV12-5 and J usage is TRBJ2-3, with D possibly being TRBD2 (7 bases). The germline CDR1 and CDR2 sequences are LGHNT and FRNRAP. Trimming took 5 bases from V and 4 from J, leaving 19 bases between them. The CDR3 totals 16 residues. CDR3: CASGPRGGPSADTQYF. The CDR3 nucleotides read TGTGCTAGTGGTCCAAGGGGGGGGCCCAGCGCAGATACGCAGTATTTT.

Only a few counts were recorded for this clone. The genes are TRBV18 and TRBJ2-7; 11 bases agree with TRBD2. The CDR3 runs 15 residues. Germline-derived CDR1 and CDR2 are KGHSH and LQKENI. Trimming at V came to 6 bases and at J to 4 bases, leaving 8 bases not matched to a gene. CDR3 sequence reads: CASSPTSGSGYEQYF. Here the CDR3 DNA reads TGTGCCAGCTCCCCAACTAGCGGGAGTGGGTACGAGCAGTACTTC. Drawing the rest from reference TRBV18 and TRBJ2-7, the complete variable domain is NAGVMQNPRHLVRRRGQEARLRCSPMKGHSHVYWYRQLPEEGLKFMVYLQKENIIDESGMPKERFSAEFPKEGPSILRIQQVVRGDSAAYFCASSPTSGSGYEQYFGPGTRLTVT.

This clone was detected a few times. V usage is TRBV28 and J usage is TRBJ1-5; perhaps TRBD1 as D (5 bases). V shed 6 bases and J shed 5 bases, with 17 bases lying between them. Germline V gene data show CDR1 as MDHEN and CDR2 as SYDVKM. The CDR3 contains 15 residues. For the CDR3, the DNA is TGTGCCAGCAGGACGTTCAGGGTTAGGGATCAGCCCCAGCATTTT. It translates to CASRTFRVRDQPQHF.

The rearrangement joins TRBV19 to TRBJ2-1, with TRBD1 as a possible D gene (6 bases). Germline CDR1 is LNHDA and CDR2 is SQIVND (reference sequence). V dropped 6 bases and J dropped 4 bases, with 13 bases sitting between them. There are 14 residues in the CDR3. CDR3 nucleotide sequence: TGTGCCAGTAGCCTACAGGGAACATACAATGAGCAGTTCTTC. Its translation is CASSLQGTYNEQFF. The whole variable domain, remainder taken from reference TRBV19 and TRBJ2-1, is DGGITQSPKYLFRKEGQNVTLSCEQNLNHDAMYWYRQDPGQGLRLIYYSQIVNDFQKGDIAEGYSVSREKKESFPLTVTSAQKNPTAFYLCASSLQGTYNEQFFGPGTRLTVL.

The gene calls are TRBV11-2 and TRBJ2-3; 9 nucleotides align to TRBD2. Losses at the gene ends were 1 base for V and 5 bases for J; bases not matched to a gene: 4. Germline CDR1 SGHAT, CDR2 FQNNGV. The CDR3 extends over 15 amino acids. The DNA for the CDR3 is TGTGCCAGCAGCTTAGTCCTACTAGCGGGAGATACGCAGTATTTT. Translated, it gives CASSLVLLAGDTQYF.

V is TRBV23-1 and J is TRBJ2-7, with D maybe TRBD1 (6 bases). Being an ORF, TRBV23-1 has a function that is uncertain. There are 18 residues in the CDR3. V was trimmed by 3 bases and J by 0 bases, leaving 21 bases between them. CDR3 residues: CASSQGARRQDVSYEQYF. CDR3 DNA: TGCGCCAGCAGTCAGGGGGCCCGCCGACAGGACGTCTCCTACGAGCAGTACTTC.

The chain recombines TRBV11-2 with TRBJ1-2, with D possibly being TRBD1 (5 bases). The CDR3 contains 15 residues. Deletions cut 0 bases from V and 0 bases from J, with 8 bases between. Germline-derived CDR1 and CDR2 are SGHAT and FQNNGV. The CDR3 nucleotides read TGTGCCAGCAGCTTAGACACAGGCGCTAACTATGGCTACACCTTC. Encoded protein: CASSLDTGANYGYTF.

This rearrangement joins TRBV5-4 to TRBJ1-2; a weak D match, TRBD1 (6 bases). CDR1 is SGHNT and CDR2 is YYREEE in the germline V gene (reference sequence). Trimming shortened V by 4 bases and J by 0 bases, and 16 bases separated the two germline ends. The CDR3 covers 16 residues. CDR3 bases: TGTGCCAGCAGCAGGCGACCGAGACAGGCTAACTATGGCTACACCTTC. Translation: CASSRRPRQANYGYTF.